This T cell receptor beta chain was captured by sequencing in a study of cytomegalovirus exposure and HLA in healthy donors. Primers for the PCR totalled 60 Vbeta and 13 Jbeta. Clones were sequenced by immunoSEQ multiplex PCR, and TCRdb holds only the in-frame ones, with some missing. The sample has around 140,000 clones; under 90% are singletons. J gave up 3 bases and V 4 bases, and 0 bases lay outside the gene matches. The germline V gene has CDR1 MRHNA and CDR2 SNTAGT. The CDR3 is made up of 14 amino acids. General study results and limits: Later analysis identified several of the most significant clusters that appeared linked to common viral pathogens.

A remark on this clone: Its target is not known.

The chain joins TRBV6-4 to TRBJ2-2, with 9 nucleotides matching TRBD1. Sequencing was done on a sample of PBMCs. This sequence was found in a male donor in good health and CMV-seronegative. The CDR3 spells CASSGQGDTGELFF. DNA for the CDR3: TGTGCCAGCAGTGGACAGGGGGACACCGGGGAGCTGTTTTTT.